This T cell receptor beta chain is from a study of blood T cell repertoires in COVID-19 (dated by TCRdb to the early 2020s). Regarding the study in general: The collaborator samples originated in the United States, Italy and Spain and spanned the acute and convalescent phases of COVID-19. The samples were drawn from the first 160 participants of the ongoing ImmuneRACE study and from 1,254 subjects provided by 6 global collaborators. The sample metadata nearly always contained a de-identified subject ID, COVID-19 status, age in years and sex. The dataset comprised deeply sampled blood TCRbeta repertoires from subjects exposed to, actively infected with, or recovered from COVID-19. The repertoires were released in a freely available public database intended as a resource for research on the immune response to SARS-CoV-2. HLA class I and class II types, where available, came from metadata supplied by the sample provider rather than from assay-based typing. The prospective study material was composed of cDNA or gDNA derived from T cells, B-cell-depleted T cells, or PBMCs.

From its cysteine to its phenylalanine, the CDR3 spans 15 amino acids. The only DNA kept is the CDR3, 45 bases in frame from the first base. The germline V gene provides CDR1 MGHDK and CDR2 SYGVNS. V sheds 1 base and J sheds 6 bases, leaving 13 bases between their ends. Broader findings and caveats from the paper: Clinical and demographic metadata were provided uncurated, with the amount varying by source and participant.

The immunoSEQ Assay, a bias-controlled multiplex PCR, was used to amplify TCRbeta CDR3 regions from genomic DNA. The study's processing was this. The number of nucleated cells in each sample was estimated by amplification of reference gene primers within the assay. To quantify the absolute abundance of each unique TCRbeta CDR3 rearrangement, sequence reads were collapsed and filtered. For each sample, productive Simpson clonality was calculated as the square root of Simpson's diversity index across productive rearrangements. TCRdb took this table from immuneACCESS and kept in-frame rearrangements with V and J called. Such tables lack part of the clones; where checked against another copy, unresolved V genes explain under half of the gap, and the rest is unexplained. D and trimming come from the DNA, and the V and J calls and clone size come from that table. The table for this sample lists more than 200,000 clones; 83% of them were counted only once. The leading ten clones occupy 8.5% to 10% of the sample.

Collaborating institutions collected whole blood in K2EDTA tubes following their own protocols. For TCRbeta analysis, collaborator samples were shipped as frozen whole blood, as isolated PBMCs, or as DNA extracted from either sample type. On this clone: Its antigen is currently not known. The input lacks base qualities; no much larger clone sits a single base away.

This TCR came from a man aged 40-49 years with active or convalescent COVID-19. The rearrangement combines TRBV25-1 with TRBJ1-5, with a tentative D gene TRBD1 over 6 matching bases. The sample consisted of peripheral blood. At the DNA level, the sequence is TGTGCCAGCAGTGAATCCCTGACAGGCGGTCAGCCCCAGCATTTT. This yields the protein CASSESLTGGQPQHF.